This T cell receptor (beta chain) was obtained from a study of cytomegalovirus exposure and HLA in healthy donors. Study overall: Approximately 83 million unique TCRs from HLA-typed donors were held in an early data release.

A multiplex PCR was run with 60 Vbeta primers and 13 Jbeta primers. Here immunoSEQ multiplex PCR was the method, and the copy in TCRdb shows in-frame clones only, minus some. The table includes 99,000 or so clones, 78% detected once. General study points: When analyzed later, the rates of TCR association showed variation by HLA locus, with DRB1 the most and HLA-C the fewest. The study labeled fewer than 200 TCR beta chains cytomegalovirus-associated.

Donors in the study were healthy people who gave bone marrow. To note about this clone: Its target is unknown.

The specimen sequenced was PBMCs. The receptor was isolated from a woman aged 40 to 50 in good health and CMV-seronegative.

DNA for the CDR3: TGTGCCAGCCGGGCGGGACGGGGGGCCTACAATGAGCAGTTCTTC. Translated, it gives CASRAGRGAYNEQFF. V and J are TRBV11-2 and TRBJ2-1; 7 bases map to TRBD2. The germline V gene has CDR1 SGHAT and CDR2 FQNNGV. This CDR3 has 15 amino acids. The trim removed 8 bases at V and 2 bases at J, leaving 9 bases unmatched. The full variable domain, in which reference TRBV11-2 and TRBJ2-1 provide the parts outside the CDR3, is EAGVAQSPRYKIIEKRQSVAFWCNPISGHATLYWYQQILGQGPKLLIQFQNNGVVDDSQLPKDRFSAERLKGVDSTLKIQPAKLEDSAVYLCASRAGRGAYNEQFFGPGTRLTVL.